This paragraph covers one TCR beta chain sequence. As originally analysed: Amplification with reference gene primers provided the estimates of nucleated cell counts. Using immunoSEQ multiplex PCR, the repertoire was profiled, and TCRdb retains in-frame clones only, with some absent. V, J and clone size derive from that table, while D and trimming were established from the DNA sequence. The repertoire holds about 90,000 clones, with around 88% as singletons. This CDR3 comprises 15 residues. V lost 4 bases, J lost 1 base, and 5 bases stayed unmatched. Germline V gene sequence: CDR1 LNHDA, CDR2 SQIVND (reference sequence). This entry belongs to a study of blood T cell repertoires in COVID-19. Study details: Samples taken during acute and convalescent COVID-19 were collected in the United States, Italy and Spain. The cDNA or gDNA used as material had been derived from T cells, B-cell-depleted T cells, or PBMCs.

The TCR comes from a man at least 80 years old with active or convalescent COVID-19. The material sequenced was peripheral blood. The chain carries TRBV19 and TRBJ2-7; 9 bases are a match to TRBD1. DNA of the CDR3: TGTGCCAGTAGTAGGCGACAGGGGGGGTCCTACGAGCAGTACTTC. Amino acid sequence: CASSRRQGGSYEQYF. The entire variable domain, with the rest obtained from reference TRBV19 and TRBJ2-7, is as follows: DGGITQSPKYLFRKEGQNVTLSCEQNLNHDAMYWYRQDPGQGLRLIYYSQIVNDFQKGDIAEGYSVSREKKESFPLTVTSAQKNPTAFYLCASSRRQGGSYEQYFGPGTRLTVT.